This T cell receptor (beta chain) was documented in a study of stem cell transplantation in POMP-related autoinflammatory disease. Profiled with immunoSEQ multiplex PCR; TCRdb holds only in-frame clones, not every one. The repertoire consists of some 9,400 clones, with roughly 80% occurring once and the leading ten covering roughly 4.2%. Germline values: CDR1 MDHEN, CDR2 SYDVKM. V shed 4 bases and J shed 1 base, with 13 bases lying between them. CDR3 length: 15 amino acids. This clone has just one count. Sequenced material: CD4+ T cells from PBMCs, taken after stem cell transplantation. The sequence derives from a human patient with POMP-related autoinflammation and immune dysregulation (PRAID). The graft donor may be the source of some T cells. The V gene is TRBV28, the J gene TRBJ1-2, with D perhaps matching TRBD1 (6 bases). The CDR3 loop reads CASSSGQRLNYGYTF. In DNA form, the CDR3 reads TGTGCCAGCAGTTCAGGACAGCGACTTAACTATGGCTACACCTTC.